The entry below gives a single TCR beta chain sequence along with its context. The germline CDR1 and CDR2 sequences are SNHLY and FYNNEI. This CDR3 comprises 10 residues. Deletions cut 6 bases from V and 11 bases from J, with 10 bases between. Here immunoSEQ multiplex PCR was the method, and the copy in TCRdb shows in-frame clones only, minus some. The sample contains 400,000 to 600,000 clones, more than 75% of which appear only once. This sample is part of a study of shared clonotypes between healthy human individuals. This TCR was recovered from a woman aged 40 to 50 in good health. Some clones in this sample may be carry-over from other donors' samples. The genes are TRBV2 and TRBJ2-5; D is perhaps TRBD1 (6 bases). The sample consisted of PBMCs. This chain's CDR3 is CASRGQQQYF. The CDR3 DNA reads TGTGCCAGCAGAGGACAGCAACAGTACTTC.